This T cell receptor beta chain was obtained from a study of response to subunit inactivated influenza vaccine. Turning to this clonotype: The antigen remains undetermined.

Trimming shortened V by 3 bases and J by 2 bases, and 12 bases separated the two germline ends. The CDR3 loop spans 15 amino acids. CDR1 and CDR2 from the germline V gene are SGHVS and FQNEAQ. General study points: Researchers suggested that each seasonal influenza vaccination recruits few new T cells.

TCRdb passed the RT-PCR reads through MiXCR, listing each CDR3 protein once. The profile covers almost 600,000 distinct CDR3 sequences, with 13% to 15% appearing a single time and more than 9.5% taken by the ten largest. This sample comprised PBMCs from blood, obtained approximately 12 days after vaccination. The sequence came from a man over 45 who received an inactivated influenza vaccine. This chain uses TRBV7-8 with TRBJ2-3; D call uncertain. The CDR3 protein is CASSFGVQLTDTQYF. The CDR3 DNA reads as TGTGCCAGCAGCTTTGGAGTACAGCTCACAGATACGCAGTATTTT.